A selection of T cell receptor beta chains follows, all from one sample in a study of blood T cell repertoires in COVID-19. Assay: immunoSEQ multiplex PCR; the TCRdb copy retains only in-frame clones and omits some. The sample gives about 270,000 clones, about nine tenths of which show up once; approximately 4% is in the top ten. The sequenced material came from PBMCs or T cells enriched from blood (not recorded which). The receptors derive from a woman under 40 with acute COVID-19. The CDR3 runs from the conserved cysteine through the conserved F or W.

j_gene,v_gene,CDR3aa
TRBJ1-5,TRBV10-2,CASSESEGRGYQPQHF
TRBJ1-2,TRBV7-9,CASSPTGYGYGYTF
TRBJ1-2,TRBV6-6,CASNLQGTYGYTF
TRBJ2-3,TRBV10-2,CASSAGLAGGDTQYF
TRBJ2-1,TRBV18,CASSLARSADEQFF
TRBJ1-1,TRBV9,CASSELGQGVGTEAFF
TRBJ1-5,TRBV15,CATSRDYIFVNQPQHF
TRBJ2-1,TRBV6-5,CASSYPGGNEQFF
TRBJ1-4,TRBV5-1,CASSPGTGPNEKLFF
TRBJ2-3,TRBV7-3,CASSQQGLTTDTQYF
TRBJ2-3,TRBV30,CAWNLGDRGADTQYF
TRBJ1-1,TRBV5-5,CASSLLSGGTEAFF
TRBJ1-2,TRBV12-3/TRBV12-4,CASSLISGYTF
TRBJ2-7,TRBV7-2,CASSSSGAGEQYF
TRBJ1-6,TRBV2,CASSATGERNSPLHF
TRBJ2-1,TRBV6-2/TRBV6-3,CASSYPLTGGPRSSYNEQFF
TRBJ2-7,TRBV3-1/TRBV3-2,CASSHEQDIVPGQGAYEQYF
TRBJ1-2,TRBV27,CASSPQGANYGYTF
TRBJ1-6,TRBV28,CARSGDRGFINSPLHF
TRBJ2-1,TRBV18,CASSERGRGNEQFF
TRBJ2-1,TRBV27,CASSFGTGSYNEQFF
TRBJ2-7,TRBV21-1,CASIERAETYEQYF
TRBJ1-5,TRBV7-9,CASSLVSQTRFSNQPQHF
TRBJ2-2,TRBV3-1/TRBV3-2,CASSPQGLANTGELFF
TRBJ1-1,TRBV7-2,CASSLVAGVDTEAFF
TRBJ1-5,TRBV28,CASSFSRFSNQPQHF
TRBJ2-7,TRBV28,CASSLAGEVFEQYF
TRBJ1-6,TRBV6-5,CASRKGGTDNSPLHF
TRBJ1-4,TRBV20-1,CSVQGGEKLFF
TRBJ1-1,TRBV5-1,CASSFGQVDTEAFF
TRBJ2-7,TRBV6-5,CASSYLGQGGFYEQYF
TRBJ2-1,TRBV28,CASRRTANEQFF
TRBJ2-7,TRBV19,CASSIEDRGDEQYF
TRBJ2-7,TRBV6-2/TRBV6-3,CASSSLIRPSGSYEQYF
TRBJ2-3,TRBV15,CATSGGTGWDTQYF
TRBJ1-1,TRBV6-1,CASSDSGTLEAFF
TRBJ1-2,TRBV11-2,CASSLGQGMEGYTF
TRBJ1-1,TRBV11-2,CASSLYPGKSYTEAFF
TRBJ1-2,TRBV7-9,CASSSQTGADYGYTF
TRBJ2-7,TRBV29-1,CSATTSGQGYEQYF
TRBJ1-1,TRBV7-3,CASSLGHLNTEAFF
TRBJ2-3,TRBV7-2,CASSRGLQGADTQYF
TRBJ1-5,TRBV6-5,CASSSDINQPQHF
TRBJ1-3,TRBV5-3,CAKKKDRSSSGNTIYF
TRBJ2-2,TRBV7-9,CASSSEWGQGPGNTGELFF
TRBJ2-7,TRBV7-2,CASSFPPSGRSYEQYF